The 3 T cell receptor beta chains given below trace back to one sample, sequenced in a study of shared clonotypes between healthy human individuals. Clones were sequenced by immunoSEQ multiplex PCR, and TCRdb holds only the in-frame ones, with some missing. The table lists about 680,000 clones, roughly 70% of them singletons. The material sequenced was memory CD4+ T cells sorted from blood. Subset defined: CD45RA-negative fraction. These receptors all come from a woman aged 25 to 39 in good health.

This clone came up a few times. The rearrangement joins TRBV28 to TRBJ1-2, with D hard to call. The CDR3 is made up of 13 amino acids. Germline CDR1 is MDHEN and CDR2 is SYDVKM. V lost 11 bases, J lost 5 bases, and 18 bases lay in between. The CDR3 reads CACTPGQRYGYTF. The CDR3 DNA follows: TGTGCCTGTACGCCCGGGCAACGGTATGGCTACACCTTC.

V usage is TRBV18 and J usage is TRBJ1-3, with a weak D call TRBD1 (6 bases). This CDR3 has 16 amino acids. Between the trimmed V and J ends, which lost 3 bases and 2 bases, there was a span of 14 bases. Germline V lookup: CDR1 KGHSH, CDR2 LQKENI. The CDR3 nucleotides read TGTGCCAGCTCACCGCTACAGGGAAAAGCTGGAAACACCATATATTTT. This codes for CASSPLQGKAGNTIYF.

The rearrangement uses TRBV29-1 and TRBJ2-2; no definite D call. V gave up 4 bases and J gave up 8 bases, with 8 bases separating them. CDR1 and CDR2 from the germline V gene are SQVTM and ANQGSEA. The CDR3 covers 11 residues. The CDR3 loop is CSVGTPGELFF. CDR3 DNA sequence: TGCAGCGTTGGGACGCCTGGGGAGCTGTTTTTT.